Below are 10 T cell receptor beta chains sequenced from a single sample in a study of vaccination and CD4 T cells after COVID-19. TCRdb re-derived calls from the PCR reads in MiXCR, one entry per CDR3 protein. This sample has just over 20,000 distinct CDR3 sequences; roughly 61% occur once, and the top ten carry less than 1.5%. Sequences were derived from CD4+ T cells from blood, sampled before SARS-CoV-2 vaccination. These receptors all stem from a human donor who had recovered from COVID-19.

This clonotype was counted a single time. The chain joins TRBV27 to TRBJ2-3, with D hard to call. The CDR3 is 13 residues long. Germline V gives CDR1 MNHEY, CDR2 SMNVEV (reference sequence). Trimming shortened V by 8 bases and J by 4 bases, and 13 bases separated the two germline ends. The CDR3 coding sequence is TGTGCCAGCTTCCATTATCCGGCAGATACGCAGTATTTT. Residues: CASFHYPADTQYF.

The J gene is TRBJ2-3, the V gene TRBV11-2; the D is unclear. V was clipped by 0 bases and J by 2 bases, with 9 bases between them. CDR1 and CDR2 from the germline V gene are SGHAT and FQNNGV. There are 15 residues in the CDR3. The CDR3 DNA reads as TGTGCCAGCAGCTTAGATCCTGGGGACACAGATACGCAGTATTTT. Translating gives CASSLDPGDTDTQYF.

V and J are TRBV20-1 and TRBJ1-3, with D possibly TRBD1 on 5 matching bases. The CDR3 has 15 amino acids. Trimming removed 0 bases from V and 0 bases from J, with 9 bases in between. Germline-derived CDR1 and CDR2 are DFQATT and SNEGSKA (reference sequence). CDR3 protein: CSAREGGNSGNTIYF. The CDR3 region has the DNA TGCAGTGCTAGAGAGGGGGGTAACTCTGGAAACACCATATATTTT.

The V gene is TRBV6-1, the J gene TRBJ2-4; a weak D match, TRBD2 (5 bases). The CDR3 has 14 amino acids. Trimming removed 2 bases at V and 0 bases at J, with 5 bases between. Germline-derived CDR1 and CDR2 are MNHNS and SASEGT. The DNA of the CDR3 is TGTGCCAGCAGTGAAAGCGGAGCCAAAAACATTCAGTACTTC. Its protein product is CASSESGAKNIQYF.

The genes are TRBV30 and TRBJ2-1; perhaps TRBD1 as D (6 bases). Germline CDR1 and CDR2: GTSNPN and SVGIG (reference sequence). With 6 bases removed from V and 5 bases from J, the gap between germline ends came to 8 bases. This CDR3 contains 11 residues. The CDR3 sequence: CACGQNNEQFF. DNA for the CDR3: TGTGCCTGCGGACAGAACAATGAGCAGTTCTTC.

In its sample, this clonotype was seen a few times. V is TRBV7-3 and J is TRBJ1-1; D is ambiguous. With 5 bases removed from V and 3 bases from J, the gap between germline ends came to 10 bases. The V gene's germline CDR1 is SGHTA and CDR2 FQGTGA. CDR3 size: 13 residues. CDR3 residues: CASSPTADTEAFF. CDR3 bases: TGTGCCAGCAGCCCTACGGCGGACACTGAAGCTTTCTTT.

As DNA, the CDR3 is TGTGCCAGCAGCTATGACAGGGGGTCCTACAATGAGCAGTTCTTC. It translates to CASSYDRGSYNEQFF. The V and J genes are TRBV7-2 and TRBJ2-1; 9 positions agree with TRBD1. Germline CDR1 SGHTA, CDR2 FQGNSA. V lost 4 bases to trimming and J lost 1 base; unmatched junction nucleotides: 2. This CDR3 has 15 residues.

Only a few counts were recorded for this clonotype. The CDR3 DNA sequence: TGTGCCAGCAGACAGGGGTTAATCTACGAGCAGTACTTC. Translation gives CASRQGLIYEQYF. This chain uses TRBV2 with TRBJ2-7, with 7 bases matching TRBD1. Germline CDR1 reads SNHLY; CDR2 reads FYNNEI. This CDR3 is built from 13 residues. V lost 6 bases to trimming and J lost 3 bases; unmatched junction nucleotides: 5.

This clonotype was found a few times. J is TRBJ2-7 and V is TRBV6-1; 9 bases match TRBD1. CDR1 is MNHNS, CDR2 SASEGT, per germline. V shed 6 bases and J 4 bases; nucleotides not matched to a gene: 19. The CDR3 contains 18 residues. This CDR3 is CASSRSDPSGQGFYEQYF. The CDR3 DNA follows: TGTGCCAGCAGCAGATCCGACCCTTCCGGACAGGGGTTTTACGAGCAGTACTTC.

The V call is TRBV20-1, the J call TRBJ2-7; 7 bases align to TRBD2. Germline CDR1 DFQATT, CDR2 SNEGSKA (reference sequence). The V and J ends lost 0 bases and 5 bases, in that order; junction bases with no gene match: 7. The CDR3 extends over 14 amino acids. The CDR3 region is CSARDRGGEHEQYF. CDR3 bases: TGCAGTGCTAGAGATCGCGGGGGAGAACACGAGCAGTACTTC.